This TCR beta chain derives from a study of glioma-infiltrating T cells after dendritic cell vaccination. Patients had residual fresh-frozen tumor tissue and more than two years of survival data. Libraries were prepared by immunoSEQ multiplex PCR; TCRdb keeps only in-frame clonotypes and omits some of them. This table holds 93,000 or so clones, about four fifths found once. This material consisted of blood, taken before dendritic cell vaccination. The clonotype comes from a human donor with glioblastoma.

The CDR3 here is CASSQATVETQYF. In nucleotides, the CDR3 is TGTGCCAGCAGCCAAGCCACCGTGGAGACCCAGTACTTC. The chain joins TRBV11-3 to TRBJ2-5; no firm D call. V lost 5 bases, J lost 5 bases, and 12 bases lay in between. CDR3 length equals 13 residues. CDR1 and CDR2 (germline): SGHNT, YENEEA.